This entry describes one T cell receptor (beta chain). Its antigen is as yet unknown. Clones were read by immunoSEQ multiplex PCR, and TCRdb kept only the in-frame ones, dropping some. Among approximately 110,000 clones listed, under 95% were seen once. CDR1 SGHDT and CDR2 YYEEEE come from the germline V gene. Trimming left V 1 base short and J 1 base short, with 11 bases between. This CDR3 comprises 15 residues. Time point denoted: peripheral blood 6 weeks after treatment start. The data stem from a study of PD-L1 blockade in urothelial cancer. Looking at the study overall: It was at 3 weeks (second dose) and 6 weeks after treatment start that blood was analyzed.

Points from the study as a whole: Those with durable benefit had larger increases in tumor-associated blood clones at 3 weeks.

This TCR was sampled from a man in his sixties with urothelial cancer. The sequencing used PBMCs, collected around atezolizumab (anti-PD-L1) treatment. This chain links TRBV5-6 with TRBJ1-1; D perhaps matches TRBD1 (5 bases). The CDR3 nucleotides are TGTGCCAGCAGCTTGCCGACCAGGGAGAACACTGAAGCTTTCTTT. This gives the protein CASSLPTRENTEAFF. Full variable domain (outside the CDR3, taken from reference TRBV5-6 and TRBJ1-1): DAGVTQSPTHLIKTRGQQVTLRCSPKSGHDTVSWYQQALGQGPQFIFQYYEEEERQRGNFPDRFSGHQFPNYSSELNVNALLLGDSALYLCASSLPTRENTEAFFGQGTRLTVV.